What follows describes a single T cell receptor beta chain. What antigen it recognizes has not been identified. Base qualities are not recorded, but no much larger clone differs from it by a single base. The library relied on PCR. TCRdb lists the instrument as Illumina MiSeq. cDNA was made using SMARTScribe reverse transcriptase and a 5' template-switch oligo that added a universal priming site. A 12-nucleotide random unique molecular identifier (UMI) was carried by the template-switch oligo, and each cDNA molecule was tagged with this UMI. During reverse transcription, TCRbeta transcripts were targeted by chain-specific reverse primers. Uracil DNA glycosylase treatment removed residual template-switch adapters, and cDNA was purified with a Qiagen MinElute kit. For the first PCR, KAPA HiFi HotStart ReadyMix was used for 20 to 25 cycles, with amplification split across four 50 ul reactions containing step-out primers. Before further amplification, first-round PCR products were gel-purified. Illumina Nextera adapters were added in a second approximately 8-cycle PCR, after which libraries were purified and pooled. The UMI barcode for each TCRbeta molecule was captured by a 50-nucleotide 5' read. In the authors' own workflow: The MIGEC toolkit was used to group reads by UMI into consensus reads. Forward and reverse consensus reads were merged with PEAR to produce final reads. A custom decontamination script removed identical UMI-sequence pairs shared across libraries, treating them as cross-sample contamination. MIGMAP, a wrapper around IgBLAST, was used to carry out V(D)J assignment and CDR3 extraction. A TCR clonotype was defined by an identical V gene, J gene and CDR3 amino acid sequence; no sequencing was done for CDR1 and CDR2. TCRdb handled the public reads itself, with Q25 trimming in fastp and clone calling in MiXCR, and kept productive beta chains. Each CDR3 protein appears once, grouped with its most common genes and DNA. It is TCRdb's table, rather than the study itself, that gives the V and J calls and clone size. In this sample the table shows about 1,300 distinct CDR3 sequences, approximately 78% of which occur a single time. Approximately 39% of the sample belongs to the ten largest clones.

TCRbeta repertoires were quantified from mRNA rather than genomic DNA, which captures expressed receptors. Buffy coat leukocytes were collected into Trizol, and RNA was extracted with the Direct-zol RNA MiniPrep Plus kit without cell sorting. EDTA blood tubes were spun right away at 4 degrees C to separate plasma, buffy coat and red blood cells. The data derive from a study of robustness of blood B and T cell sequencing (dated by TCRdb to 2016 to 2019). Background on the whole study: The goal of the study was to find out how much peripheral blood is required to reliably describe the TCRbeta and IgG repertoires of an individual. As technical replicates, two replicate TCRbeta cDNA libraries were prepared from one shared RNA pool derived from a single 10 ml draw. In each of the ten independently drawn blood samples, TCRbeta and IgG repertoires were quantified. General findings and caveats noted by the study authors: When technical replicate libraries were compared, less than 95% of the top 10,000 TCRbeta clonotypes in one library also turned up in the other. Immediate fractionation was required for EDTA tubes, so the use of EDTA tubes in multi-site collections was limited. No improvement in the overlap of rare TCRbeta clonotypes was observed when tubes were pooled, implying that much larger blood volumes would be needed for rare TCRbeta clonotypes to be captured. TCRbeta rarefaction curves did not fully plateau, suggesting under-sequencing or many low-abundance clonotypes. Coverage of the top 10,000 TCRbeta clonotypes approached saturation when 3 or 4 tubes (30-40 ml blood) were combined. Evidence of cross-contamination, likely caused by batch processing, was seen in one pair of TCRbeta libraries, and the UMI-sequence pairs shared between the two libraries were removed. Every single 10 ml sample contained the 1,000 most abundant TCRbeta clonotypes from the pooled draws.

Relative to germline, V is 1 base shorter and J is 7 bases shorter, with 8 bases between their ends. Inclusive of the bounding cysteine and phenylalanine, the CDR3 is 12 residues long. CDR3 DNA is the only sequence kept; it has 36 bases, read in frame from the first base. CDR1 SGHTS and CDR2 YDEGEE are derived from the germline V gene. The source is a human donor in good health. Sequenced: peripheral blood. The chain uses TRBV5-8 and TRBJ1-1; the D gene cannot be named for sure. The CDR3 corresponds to CASSLNSIEAFF. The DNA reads TGTGCCAGCAGCTTGAACAGTATTGAAGCTTTCTTT. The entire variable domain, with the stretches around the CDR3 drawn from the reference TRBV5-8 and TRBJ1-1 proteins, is EAGVTQSPTHLIKTRGQQATLRCSPISGHTSVYWYQQALGLGLQFLLWYDEGEERNRGNFPPRFSGRQFPNYSSELNVNALELEDSALYLCASSLNSIEAFFGQGTRLTVV.